This TCR beta chain is drawn from a study of response to subunit inactivated influenza vaccine. Per the germline V gene, CDR1 is SGHRS and CDR2 is YFSETQ. V was shortened by 7 bases and J by 0 bases, with 8 bases between the two germline ends. This CDR3 is built from 14 residues. Study observations and caveats: Few new T cells, the authors suggested, are recruited by each seasonal influenza vaccination.

TCRdb reprocessed the RT-PCR reads with MiXCR, giving one entry per CDR3 protein. Of approximately 700,000 distinct CDR3 sequences listed, roughly 14% are singletons. Remarks on this clonotype: Its antigen is not identified.

The chain links TRBV5-1 to TRBJ2-6; D remains unclear. The sample was PBMCs from blood, taken 11 to 12 days after vaccination. The clonotype comes from a man between 45 and 60 years old who received an inactivated influenza vaccine. The CDR3 here is CASLDLSGANVLTF. The CDR3 DNA follows: TGCGCCAGCCTTGACCTCTCTGGGGCCAACGTCCTGACTTTC.